This TCR beta chain was sequenced for a study of T cells after somatic rescue of genetic block. Only in-frame clones appear in the TCRdb table, and some are missing; sequencing was by immunoSEQ multiplex PCR. Of about 67,000 clones detected, roughly 94% appear once; the ten largest clones hold approximately 3%. CDR1 MNHEY and CDR2 SVGAGI come from the germline V gene. V shed 6 bases and J 5 bases; nucleotides not matched to a gene: 6. The CDR3 extends over 15 amino acids. This chain connects TRBV6-5 to TRBJ2-7, with 14 nucleotides matching TRBD2. This receptor was obtained from a man aged 35-49 years. The sample consisted of peripheral blood mononuclear cells (PBMCs). CDR3 residues: CASSQTSGGAHEQYF. The CDR3 DNA reads as TGTGCCAGCAGCCAGACTAGCGGGGGGGCCCACGAGCAGTACTTC.